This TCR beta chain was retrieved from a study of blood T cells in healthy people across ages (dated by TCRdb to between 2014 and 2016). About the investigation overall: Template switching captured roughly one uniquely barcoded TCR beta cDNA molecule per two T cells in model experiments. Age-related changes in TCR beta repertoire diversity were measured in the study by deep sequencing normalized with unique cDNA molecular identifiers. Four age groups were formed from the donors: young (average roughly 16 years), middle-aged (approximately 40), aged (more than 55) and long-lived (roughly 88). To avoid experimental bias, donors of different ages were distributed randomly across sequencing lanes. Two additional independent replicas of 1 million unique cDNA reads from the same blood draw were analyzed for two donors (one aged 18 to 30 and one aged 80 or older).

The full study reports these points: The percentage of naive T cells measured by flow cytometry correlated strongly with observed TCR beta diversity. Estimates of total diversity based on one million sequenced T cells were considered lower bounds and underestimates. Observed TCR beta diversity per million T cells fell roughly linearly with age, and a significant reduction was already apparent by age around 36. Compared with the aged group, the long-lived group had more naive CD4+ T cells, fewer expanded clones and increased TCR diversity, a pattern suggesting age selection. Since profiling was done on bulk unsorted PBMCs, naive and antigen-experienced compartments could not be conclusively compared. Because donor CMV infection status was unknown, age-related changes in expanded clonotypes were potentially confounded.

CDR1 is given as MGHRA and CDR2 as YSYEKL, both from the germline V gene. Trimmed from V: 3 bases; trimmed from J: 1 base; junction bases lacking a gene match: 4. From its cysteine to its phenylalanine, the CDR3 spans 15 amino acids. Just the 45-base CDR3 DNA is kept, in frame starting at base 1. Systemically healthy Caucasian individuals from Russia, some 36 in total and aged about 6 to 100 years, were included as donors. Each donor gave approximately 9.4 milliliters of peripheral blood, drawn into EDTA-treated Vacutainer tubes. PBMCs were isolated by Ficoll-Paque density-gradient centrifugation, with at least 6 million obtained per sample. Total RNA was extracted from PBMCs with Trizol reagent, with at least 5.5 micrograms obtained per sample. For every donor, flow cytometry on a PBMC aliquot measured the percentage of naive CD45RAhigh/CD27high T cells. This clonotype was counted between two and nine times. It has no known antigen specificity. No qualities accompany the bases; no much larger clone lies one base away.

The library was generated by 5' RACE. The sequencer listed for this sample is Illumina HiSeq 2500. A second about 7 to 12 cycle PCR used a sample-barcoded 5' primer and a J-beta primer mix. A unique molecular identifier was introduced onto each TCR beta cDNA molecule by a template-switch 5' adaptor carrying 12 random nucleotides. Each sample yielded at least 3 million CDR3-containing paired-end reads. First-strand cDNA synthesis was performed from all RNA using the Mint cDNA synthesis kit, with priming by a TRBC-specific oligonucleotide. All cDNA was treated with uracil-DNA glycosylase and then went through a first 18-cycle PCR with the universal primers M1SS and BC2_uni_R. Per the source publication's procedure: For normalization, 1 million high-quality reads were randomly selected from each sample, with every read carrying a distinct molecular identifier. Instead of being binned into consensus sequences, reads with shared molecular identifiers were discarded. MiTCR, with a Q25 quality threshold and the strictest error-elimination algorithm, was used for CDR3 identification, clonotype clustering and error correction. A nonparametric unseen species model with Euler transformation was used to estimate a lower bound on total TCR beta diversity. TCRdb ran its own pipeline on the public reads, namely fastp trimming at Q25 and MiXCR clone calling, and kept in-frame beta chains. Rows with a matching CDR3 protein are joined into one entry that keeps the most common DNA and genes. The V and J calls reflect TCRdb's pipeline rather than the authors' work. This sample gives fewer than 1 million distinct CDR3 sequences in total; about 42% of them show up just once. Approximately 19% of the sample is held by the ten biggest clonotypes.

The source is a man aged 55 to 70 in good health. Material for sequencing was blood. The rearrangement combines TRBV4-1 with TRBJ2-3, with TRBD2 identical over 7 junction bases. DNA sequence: TGCGCCAGCAGCCAGGGACTACCACGCACAGATACGCAGTATTTT. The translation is CASSQGLPRTDTQYF.